This TCR beta chain appears in the sequencing data of a study of cytomegalovirus exposure and HLA in healthy donors. Whole-study results and caveats: DRB1 showed the most TCR associations and HLA-C the fewest in a later analysis, as rates varied by HLA locus. V- and J-gene trimming of TCR beta was linked (in a later analysis) to a missense DCLRE1C variant. Reports state that TCR beta sequences accurately predicted most subjects' HLA-A and HLA-B alleles. Presence/absence analysis assumed near-uniform sequencing depth across donors.

On this clone: Its antigen remains unidentified.

Primers for the PCR totalled 60 Vbeta and 13 Jbeta. TCRdb's table, derived via immunoSEQ multiplex PCR, lists solely in-frame clones and lacks some. The data contain more than 150,000 clones, 77% of them singletons. Germline loops: CDR1 MNHEY, CDR2 SMNVEV (reference sequence). There are 14 residues in the CDR3. Trimming removed 0 bases from V and 5 bases from J, with 10 bases in between. The material sequenced was PBMCs. The origin of this receptor is a man aged 18 to 29 in good health and CMV-seronegative. This chain connects TRBV27 to TRBJ1-1; D gene ambiguous. The CDR3 sequence: CASSLSMAGTEAFF. Here the CDR3 DNA reads TGTGCCAGCAGTTTATCGATGGCGGGGACTGAAGCTTTCTTT.